Below, one TCR beta chain is given with its context. This clonotype was picked up a small number of times. Its antigen has not been determined. Base qualities are missing; no much larger clone stands one base away. The sample originates from a study of T cells in Graves' hyperthyroidism and ophthalmopathy (dated by TCRdb to between 2018 and 2020). About the study as a whole: Peripheral blood samples were taken at the time of initial diagnosis, prior to any treatment. TCR V-J signatures able to tell the groups apart were searched for in a discovery cohort of approximately 95 patients, of whom under 45 had Graves' ophthalmopathy and some 60 had stable Graves' hyperthyroidism. An independent validation cohort of under 20 hyperthyroidism patients and 17 patients who later progressed to ophthalmopathy tested prospective prediction of ophthalmopathy. The 85 to 100 discovery patients were randomly split 7:3 into training and test sets. Thyroid tissue and blood T-cell repertoires from roughly six Graves' hyperthyroidism patients were also compared in the study. After blood sampling, hyperthyroidism patients were treated with methimazole at a starting dose of 30 mg daily, and ophthalmopathy patients were treated with high-dose intravenous methylprednisolone. TCR Vbeta CDR3 sequencing of some 140 peripheral blood samples (over 40 ophthalmopathy, around 80 hyperthyroidism and approximately 17 progressor patients) is reported in the paper. Broad study findings and their caveats: In validation, the model predicted progression to ophthalmopathy with roughly 66% sensitivity and less than 75% specificity, a median of around six months before onset. Most expanded thyroid clonotypes (frequency above 0.001) were also found in blood, which suggests that blood repertoires may mirror thyroid immune responses. A model built on a 13 V-J signature distinguished ophthalmopathy from stable hyperthyroidism, reaching about 88% sensitivity and under 84% specificity in cross-validation and 80%/75% in testing. No statistical method was used to fix the sample size in advance, and group allocation was not hidden from the investigators.

Per the germline V gene (reference sequence), LGHDT is the CDR1 and YNNKEL is the CDR2. From the cysteine through the phenylalanine, the CDR3 covers 15 amino acids. This entry keeps only the CDR3 DNA: 45 bases, framed from base 1. V is pared back by 3 bases and J by 6 bases, with 17 bases lying between the germline termini. Ophthalmopathy patients had moderately to severely active disease, with a Clinical Activity Score of 3 or more, a NOSPECS grade of 4 or more, and a disease duration of less than 3 months. The study excluded patients with uncontrolled infections, other autoimmune diseases, pregnancy or lactation. Diagnoses relied on clinical symptoms, serum thyroxine and TRAb, thyroid ultrasound and orbital computed tomography. PBMCs were separated from around 9.1 ml of fresh peripheral blood using Ficoll-Paque density gradient centrifugation. Trizol reagent was used to extract total RNA, and RNA quality was then checked on an Agilent 2100 Bioanalyzer.

The TCR beta CDR3 regions were amplified from RNA transcripts. For the first round of RT-PCR on the TCR CDR3, the HTBI primer set was used together with the Qiagen OneStep RT-PCR kit. Libraries were constructed in a second round of multiplex PCR, after which size selection and purification were performed. Sequencing of the libraries was done on an Illumina HiSeq2000 using paired-end 100 bp reads. In the original analysis: SOAPnuke was used to process the raw data, with reads discarded if the reads contained adapters or uncalled bases, had a mean Phred below 15, or lacked an exact constant-primer or identifier match. High-quality paired reads were merged with COPE v1.2.5, and unique nucleotide sequences were defined as clonotypes. MiTCR v1.1 was used to align the clonotypes against IMGT TRBV, TRBD and TRBJ reference segments. Analysis was restricted to V-J combinations with a frequency above 0.0001, which covered about 99% of repertoires. The TCS score was defined as F50 (clonal expansion) divided by E x V (chaos), with BLOSUM62-based TCRdist calculated between CDR3 peptides within each V-J. Welch's t-statistics and random forest reduced roughly 530 V-J features to some 14, which were used in a naive Bayes classifier (R e1071). TCRdb reanalyzed the raw reads on its own, using fastp at Q25 for trimming and MiXCR for clone calling, and kept in-frame beta chains. Under each unique CDR3 protein, matching rows form one entry showing the most common genes and DNA. The V and J calls follow TCRdb's processing rather than the paper's. The sample profile shows 400,000 to 550,000 distinct CDR3 sequences; roughly 25% of them were found once. The ten biggest clones cover approximately 10% of the sample.

The V and J segments used are TRBV3-1 and TRBJ1-2; too little of a D gene remains to name it. This sequence was found in a woman aged 30 to 39 with Graves' ophthalmopathy. Sequences were obtained from blood. The CDR3 region reads CASSHSPGERNGYTF. The sequenced DNA: TGTGCCAGCAGCCACTCTCCGGGTGAGCGGAATGGCTACACCTTC.